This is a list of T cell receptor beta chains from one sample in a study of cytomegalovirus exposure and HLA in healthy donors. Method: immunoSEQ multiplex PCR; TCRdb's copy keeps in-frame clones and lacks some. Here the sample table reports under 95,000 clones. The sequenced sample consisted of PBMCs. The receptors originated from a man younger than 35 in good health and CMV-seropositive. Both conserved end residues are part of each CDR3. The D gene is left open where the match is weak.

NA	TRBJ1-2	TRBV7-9	TGTGCCAGCAGCTTAGCGGACAGAAACTATGGCTACACCTTC	CASSLADRNYGYTF
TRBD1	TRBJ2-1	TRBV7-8	TGTGCCAGCAGCTTACTGCCAGGGGGCCCCTACAATGAGCAGTTCTTC	CASSLLPGGPYNEQFF
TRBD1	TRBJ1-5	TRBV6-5	TGTGCCAGCAGCCAGGGGGACAGTTATCAGCCCCAGCATTTT	CASSQGDSYQPQHF
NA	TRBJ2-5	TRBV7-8	TGTGCCAGCAGCTCCCGGGAGCGTATAGAGCAGTACTTC	CASSSRERIEQYF
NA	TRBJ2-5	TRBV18	TGTACCAGCTCACCCACGGTGGAGACCCAGTACTTC	CTSSPTVETQYF
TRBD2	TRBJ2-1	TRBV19	TGTGCCAGTAGTTCCCCTCTAGCGGGGGGGGACAATGAGCAGTTCTTC	CASSSPLAGGDNEQFF
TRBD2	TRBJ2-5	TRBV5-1	TGCGCCAGCAGCTTGGCCGGTCTAGCGGGGGCCGGGGAGACCCAGTACTTC	CASSLAGLAGAGETQYF
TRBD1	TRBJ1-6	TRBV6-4	TGTGCCAGCAGACCAGAGGACAGGGGTGATTCACCCCTCCACTTT	CASRPEDRGDSPLHF
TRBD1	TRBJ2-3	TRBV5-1	TGCGCCAGCAGCTTGGAGGACATTGGACAGGGCACAGATACGCAGTATTTT	CASSLEDIGQGTDTQYF
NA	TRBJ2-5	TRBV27	TGTGCCAGCAGTTTGGGCCAGGGCGGGACCCAGTACTTC	CASSLGQGGTQYF
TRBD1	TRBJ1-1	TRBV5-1	TGCGCCAGCAGCACTGGGACAGGCCCTCGAAACACTGAAGCTTTCTTT	CASSTGTGPRNTEAFF
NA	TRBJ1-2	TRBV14	TGTGCCAGCAGCCAAGGCGGGGAAGGCTCGACCTATGGCTACACCTTC	CASSQGGEGSTYGYTF
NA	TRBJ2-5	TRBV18	TGTGCCAGCTCACGAGCCCCCTCTTCTGAGACCCAGTACTTC	CASSRAPSSETQYF
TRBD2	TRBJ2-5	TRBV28	TGTGCCAGCAGCCGGGGGGGCACAGAGACCCAGTACTTC	CASSRGGTETQYF
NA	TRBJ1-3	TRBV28	TGTGCCAGCAGTTTACCCCTTAGCAGGGGCACTGGAAACACCATATATTTT	CASSLPLSRGTGNTIYF
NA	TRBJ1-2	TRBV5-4	TGTGCCAGCAGCCCACGAGGGGGAGGGCTCTATGGCTACACCTTC	CASSPRGGGLYGYTF
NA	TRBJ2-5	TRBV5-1	TGCGCCAGCAGGTCGGGGACAACCCAAGAGACCCAGTACTTC	CASRSGTTQETQYF
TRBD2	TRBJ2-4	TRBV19	TGTGCCACTATGAGCGGGAGGGGCTTCGGGGGGAACATTCAGTACTTC	CATMSGRGFGGNIQYF
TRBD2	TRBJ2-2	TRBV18	TGTGCCAGCTCACCGCGACTAGCGGGGTCCAACACCGGGGAGCTGTTTTTT	CASSPRLAGSNTGELFF
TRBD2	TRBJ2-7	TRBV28	TGTGCCAGCCGGCTAGCGGGAGGAGGTGAGCAGTACTTC	CASRLAGGGEQYF
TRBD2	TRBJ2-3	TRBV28	TGTGCCAGCACCCTTAGCGGGGCCAGCCGATTCACAGATACGCAGTATTTT	CASTLSGASRFTDTQYF
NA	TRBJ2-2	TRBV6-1	TGTGCCAGCTCCCGGCAGGCGAACACCGGGGAGCTGTTTTTT	CASSRQANTGELFF
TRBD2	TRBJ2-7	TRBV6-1	TGTGCCAGCAGTGACGGCCTAGCGGGAGCCTACGAGCAGTACTTC	CASSDGLAGAYEQYF
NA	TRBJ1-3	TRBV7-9	TGTGCCAGCAGCACCGGGACTGGAGGAAACACCATATATTTT	CASSTGTGGNTIYF
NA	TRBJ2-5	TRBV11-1	TGTGCCAGCAGCTTAGGGTCGTCAGGGTCAATTCCAGAGACCCAGTACTTC	CASSLGSSGSIPETQYF
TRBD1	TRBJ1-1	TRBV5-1	TGCGCCAGCAGCTTGGCCGGGACAGGGTATGTTTGGACTGAAGCTTTCTTT	CASSLAGTGYVWTEAFF